Listed below are T cell receptor beta chains from one sample, sequenced in a study of post-analysis software for immune sequencing data. MiXCR, applied by TCRdb to the PCR reads, yields one record per CDR3 protein. The sample includes roughly 570,000 distinct CDR3 sequences, 30% to 40% seen only once; the top ten take about 6%. Material for sequencing was blood. The source of these receptors is a girl between 2 and 17 years old with multiple sclerosis. Both conserved end residues are part of each CDR3. Fields, in order: V gene, clone size, D gene, J gene, CDR3 protein, CDR3 DNA. D genes are given only for firm matches. A clone size is listed for some rows: how often the clone was seen (once, few, many), or a class if it is expanded.

TRBV25-1	once	NA	TRBJ1-4	CASSPQGRTFNEKLFF	TGTGCCAGCAGTCCCCAAGGAAGGACGTTCAATGAAAAACTGTTTTTT
TRBV7-9	NA	NA	TRBJ2-3	CASSSSSPGLGDTQYF	TGTGCCAGCAGCTCCAGTAGCCCTGGGCTTGGGGATACGCAGTATTTT
TRBV5-1	NA	TRBD1	TRBJ2-6	CASSLDRGPGGANVLTF	TGCGCCAGCAGCTTGGACAGGGGGCCGGGGGGGGCCAACGTCCTGACTTTC
TRBV7-3	NA	NA	TRBJ2-7	CAGSPQQGGTEKQYF	TGTGCCGGCAGCCCACAACAGGGGGGGACCGAGAAGCAGTACTTC
TRBV29-1	few	TRBD1	TRBJ2-7	CSVWGQNYEQYF	TGCAGCGTATGGGGACAGAACTACGAGCAGTACTTC
TRBV14	many	NA	TRBJ2-1	CASSPDYNEQFF	TGTGCCAGCAGCCCCGATTACAATGAGCAGTTCTTC
TRBV13	NA	TRBD1	TRBJ2-7	CASSSRQGRSYEQYF	TGTGCCAGCAGCTCTCGACAGGGAAGGAGCTACGAGCAGTACTTC
TRBV12-3/TRBV12-4	NA	NA	TRBJ1-3	CASRGRVGAGNTIYF	TGTGCCAGCAGGGGACGGGTTGGCGCTGGAAACACCATATATTTT
TRBV10-3	NA	NA	TRBJ1-2	CAIATGGSNYGYTF	TGTGCCATCGCCACGGGGGGAAGTAACTATGGCTACACCTTC
TRBV20-1	NA	NA	TRBJ2-7	CSARKAGNSYEQYF	TGCAGTGCTAGGAAGGCAGGGAACTCCTACGAGCAGTACTTC
TRBV6-5	few	NA	TRBJ2-7	CASSLRTGVEQYF	TGTGCCAGCAGTTTAAGGACCGGGGTCGAGCAGTACTTC
TRBV20-1	NA	NA	TRBJ2-7	CSARDPGRKGEQYF	TGCAGTGCTAGAGATCCAGGCAGGAAGGGGGAGCAGTACTTC
TRBV9	few	NA	TRBJ2-5	CASSGGPTETQYF	TGTGCCAGCAGTGGTGGACCGACCGAGACCCAGTACTTC
TRBV13	NA	NA	TRBJ2-1	CASSADRMSSEQFF	TGTGCCAGCAGCGCAGACAGGATGAGCAGTGAGCAGTTCTTC
TRBV2	NA	NA	TRBJ2-1	CASGRLNEQFF	TGTGCCAGCGGCAGGCTGAATGAGCAGTTCTTC
TRBV12-3/TRBV12-4	few	NA	TRBJ1-5	CASSLLSNQPQHF	TGTGCCAGCAGTTTACTGTCCAATCAGCCCCAGCATTTT
TRBV20-1	NA	NA	TRBJ2-1	CSARPGRGLSSYNEQFF	TGCAGTGCTAGACCCGGACGGGGGTTAAGCTCCTACAATGAGCAGTTCTTC
TRBV12-3/TRBV12-4	few	NA	TRBJ1-6	CASSPGGRRYNSPLHF	TGTGCCAGCAGTCCCGGGGGGAGACGGTATAATTCACCCCTCCACTTT
TRBV4-1	few	NA	TRBJ1-1	CASSQSLGNTEAFF	TGCGCCAGCAGCCAATCTCTGGGGAACACTGAAGCTTTCTTT
TRBV19	NA	NA	TRBJ2-1	CASSIVRGASYNEQFF	TGTGCCAGTAGTATCGTCCGGGGTGCAAGTTACAATGAGCAGTTCTTC
TRBV18	NA	TRBD2	TRBJ2-5	CASSPVLAGEETQYF	TGTGCCAGCTCACCAGTCCTAGCGGGGGAAGAGACCCAGTACTTC
TRBV29-1	NA	NA	TRBJ1-2	CSVEPYGTPNYGHTF	TGCAGCGTTGAACCATATGGGACGCCCAACTATGGCCACACCTTC
TRBV7-9	few	TRBD1	TRBJ1-4	CASSLGDSSNEKLFF	TGTGCCAGCAGCTTAGGGGACAGTTCTAATGAAAAACTGTTTTTT
TRBV5-4	few	NA	TRBJ2-6	CASSLDPAGANVLTF	TGTGCCAGCAGCCTGGACCCGGCTGGGGCCAACGTCCTGACTTTC
TRBV12-3/TRBV12-4	few	TRBD2	TRBJ2-1	CASSGASGPSPSNEQFF	TGTGCCAGCAGTGGGGCTAGCGGACCATCCCCTAGCAATGAGCAGTTCTTC